The rows below give T cell receptor beta chains drawn from one sample of a study of T cell repertoires in cytomegalovirus infection. No antigen has been assigned to these receptors. TCRdb re-analysed the reads in MiXCR, keeping a single row per CDR3 protein. The data hold 400,000 to 600,000 distinct CDR3 sequences, with about 39% observed a single time. Sequences were derived from cultured PBMCs, sampled from culture after CMV antigen stimulation. These receptors all stem from a human donor in good health (CMV status not recorded). Some clones in this sample may be carry-over from other donors' samples. Each CDR3 is given with its conserved first and last residue. A D gene is named only where the DNA matches it firmly. Size is omitted from some rows. Given values are once, few, many or a class for expanded clones.

j_gene: TRBJ2-7; abundance: NA; v_gene: TRBV28; d_gene: NA; CDR3aa: CASRLSAPVNYEQYF; CDR3nt: TGTGCCAGCAGACTCTCGGCGCCTGTCAATTACGAGCAGTACTTC
j_gene: TRBJ1-1; abundance: NA; v_gene: TRBV7-9; d_gene: NA; CDR3aa: CASSLGVKAFF; CDR3nt: TGTGCCAGCAGCTTAGGGGTGAAAGCTTTCTTT
j_gene: TRBJ1-3; abundance: NA; v_gene: TRBV4-1; d_gene: NA; CDR3aa: CASSQLGLSGNTIYF; CDR3nt: TGCGCCAGCAGCCAATTGGGTCTATCTGGAAACACCATATATTTT
j_gene: TRBJ1-1; abundance: NA; v_gene: TRBV6-5; d_gene: NA; CDR3aa: CASSYSGRTFF; CDR3nt: TGTGCCAGCAGTTACTCCGGCAGAACTTTCTTT
j_gene: TRBJ2-5; abundance: NA; v_gene: TRBV7-2; d_gene: NA; CDR3aa: CASSLDRGTETQYF; CDR3nt: TGTGCCAGCAGCTTAGACCGGGGCACAGAGACCCAGTACTTC
j_gene: TRBJ1-3; abundance: NA; v_gene: TRBV19; d_gene: NA; CDR3aa: CASSNGAGGNTIYF; CDR3nt: TGTGCCAGTAGTAATGGGGCTGGAGGAAACACCATATATTTT
j_gene: TRBJ2-1; abundance: few; v_gene: TRBV7-2; d_gene: NA; CDR3aa: CASSIRGTKNNEQFF; CDR3nt: TGTGCCAGCAGCATCCGAGGGACCAAAAACAATGAGCAGTTCTTC
j_gene: TRBJ1-1; abundance: once; v_gene: TRBV18; d_gene: TRBD1; CDR3aa: CASSVTSDRAKNTEAFF; CDR3nt: TGTGCCAGCTCAGTTACGAGCGACAGGGCAAAGAACACTGAAGCTTTCTTT
j_gene: TRBJ2-4; abundance: many; v_gene: TRBV7-2; d_gene: TRBD2; CDR3aa: CASSYSPPRLAGGIKNIQYF; CDR3nt: TGTGCCAGCAGCTACTCCCCCCCCAGGCTAGCGGGGGGGATCAAAAACATTCAGTACTTC
j_gene: TRBJ2-1; abundance: NA; v_gene: TRBV28; d_gene: TRBD2; CDR3aa: CASSSQRDSNNEQFF; CDR3nt: TGTGCCAGCAGTTCCCAGCGGGATTCCAACAATGAGCAGTTCTTC
j_gene: TRBJ1-2; abundance: NA; v_gene: TRBV20-1; d_gene: NA; CDR3aa: CSATFRYGYTF; CDR3nt: TGCAGTGCTACCTTCCGGTATGGCTACACCTTC
j_gene: TRBJ2-7; abundance: NA; v_gene: TRBV10-3; d_gene: TRBD1; CDR3aa: CAIREDRGPYEQYF; CDR3nt: TGTGCCATCAGGGAGGACAGGGGCCCATACGAGCAGTACTTC
j_gene: TRBJ2-5; abundance: NA; v_gene: TRBV18; d_gene: TRBD2; CDR3aa: CASSPDPPGLQETQYF; CDR3nt: TGTGCCAGCTCACCGGACCCACCGGGACTACAAGAGACCCAGTACTTC
j_gene: TRBJ2-7; abundance: NA; v_gene: TRBV7-8; d_gene: NA; CDR3aa: CASSRNLGTLYEQYF; CDR3nt: TGTGCCAGCAGCCGAAACCTCGGGACCCTCTACGAGCAGTACTTC
j_gene: TRBJ1-1; abundance: NA; v_gene: TRBV28; d_gene: TRBD1; CDR3aa: CASRAQGGIAEAFF; CDR3nt: TGTGCCAGCAGGGCGCAGGGGGGAATCGCTGAAGCTTTCTTT
j_gene: TRBJ2-7; abundance: few; v_gene: TRBV7-2; d_gene: TRBD1; CDR3aa: CASSRDRGIYEQYF; CDR3nt: TGTGCCAGCAGCCGGGACAGGGGAATCTACGAGCAGTACTTC
j_gene: TRBJ1-4; abundance: few; v_gene: TRBV20-1; d_gene: NA; CDR3aa: CSATGLEKLFF; CDR3nt: TGCAGTGCTACTGGACTTGAAAAACTGTTTTTT
j_gene: TRBJ1-6; abundance: NA; v_gene: TRBV4-1; d_gene: NA; CDR3aa: CASSQVLQGISPLHF; CDR3nt: TGCGCCAGCAGCCAAGTTCTACAGGGAATTTCACCCCTCCACTTT
j_gene: TRBJ2-3; abundance: few; v_gene: TRBV7-2; d_gene: TRBD2; CDR3aa: CASSLIELAGTTDTQYF; CDR3nt: TGTGCCAGCAGCTTAATCGAGCTAGCGGGGACTACAGATACGCAGTATTTT
j_gene: TRBJ2-5; abundance: once; v_gene: TRBV15; d_gene: TRBD2; CDR3aa: CATSRDWKLAGVSTQYF; CDR3nt: TGTGCCACCAGCAGAGATTGGAAGCTAGCGGGAGTGAGTACCCAGTACTTC
j_gene: TRBJ2-2; abundance: NA; v_gene: TRBV6-6; d_gene: NA; CDR3aa: CASSYAPANTGELFF; CDR3nt: TGTGCCAGCAGTTACGCACCCGCGAACACCGGGGAGCTGTTTTTT
j_gene: TRBJ2-3; abundance: many; v_gene: TRBV7-2; d_gene: NA; CDR3aa: CASSQGRHTDTQYF; CDR3nt: TGTGCCAGCAGCCAGGGGAGGCACACAGATACGCAGTATTTT
j_gene: TRBJ1-5; abundance: NA; v_gene: TRBV28; d_gene: NA; CDR3aa: CASSRAGGVNQPQHF; CDR3nt: TGTGCCAGCAGTCGTGCGGGAGGGGTCAATCAGCCCCAGCATTTT
j_gene: TRBJ2-1; abundance: many; v_gene: TRBV7-2; d_gene: TRBD2; CDR3aa: CASSLGLAGVYEQFF; CDR3nt: TGTGCCAGCAGCCTGGGACTAGCGGGAGTCTACGAGCAGTTCTTC
j_gene: TRBJ1-2; abundance: few; v_gene: TRBV6-6; d_gene: NA; CDR3aa: CASSLDPGNYGYTF; CDR3nt: TGTGCCAGCAGTCTGGACCCCGGGAACTATGGCTACACCTTC
j_gene: TRBJ2-1; abundance: NA; v_gene: TRBV15; d_gene: TRBD2; CDR3aa: CATSRDAGGAYNEQFF; CDR3nt: TGTGCCACCAGCAGGGACGCGGGGGGGGCCTACAATGAGCAGTTCTTC
j_gene: TRBJ2-1; abundance: few; v_gene: TRBV6-2/TRBV6-3; d_gene: TRBD2; CDR3aa: CASTRLGGPQNEQFF; CDR3nt: TGTGCCAGCACGCGGCTGGGAGGGCCCCAGAATGAGCAGTTCTTC
j_gene: TRBJ2-1; abundance: few; v_gene: TRBV4-1; d_gene: NA; CDR3aa: CASSKGGTYNEQFF; CDR3nt: TGCGCCAGCAGCAAAGGGGGGACCTACAATGAGCAGTTCTTC
j_gene: TRBJ2-1; abundance: NA; v_gene: TRBV4-1; d_gene: TRBD2; CDR3aa: CASRRGVTSGYNEQFF; CDR3nt: TGCGCCAGCAGAAGGGGAGTGACTAGCGGATACAATGAGCAGTTCTTC
j_gene: TRBJ1-1; abundance: few; v_gene: TRBV15; d_gene: NA; CDR3aa: CATSRDYQGRAFF; CDR3nt: TGTGCCACCAGCAGAGATTATCAGGGTAGGGCTTTCTTT